Listed below are T cell receptor beta chains from one sample, sequenced in a study of blood T cell repertoires in COVID-19. TCRdb's copy holds only in-frame clones and misses some; the assay was immunoSEQ multiplex PCR. The data contain under 150,000 clones, approximately 85% of them singletons. Sequencing input: peripheral blood. These receptors were obtained from a woman aged 60 to 75 with COVID-19, enrolled during active disease. Each CDR3 is given with its conserved first and last residue. D genes are given only for firm matches. Clone size appears in some rows only: once, few, many, or a class for an expanded clone.

V gene	D gene	clone size	J gene	CDR3 DNA	CDR3 protein
TRBV27	NA	few	TRBJ1-2	NA	CASSSSDSYGYTF
TRBV29-1	NA	few	TRBJ1-3	TGCAGCGTTGAGGGACATGGAAACACCATATATTTT	CSVEGHGNTIYF
TRBV19	TRBD1	once	TRBJ1-1	TGTGCCAGTAGTGGACAGGGGGCTAACACTGAAGCTTTCTTT	CASSGQGANTEAFF
TRBV19	NA	NA	TRBJ2-7	TGTGCCAGTAGCTCGGGGTTGCCGGGGGCCTACGAGCAGTACTTC	CASSSGLPGAYEQYF
TRBV5-1	TRBD2	NA	TRBJ2-5	TGCGCCAGCAGCTTGGTTGCGGGGGTCGGGGAGACCCAGTACTTC	CASSLVAGVGETQYF
TRBV30	NA	NA	TRBJ1-6	TGTGCCTGGAGTAGAAACAGCAATTCACCCCTCCACTTT	CAWSRNSNSPLHF
TRBV6-5	NA	NA	TRBJ1-1	TGTGCCAGCAGTTACTCGACGGGAAACACTGAAGCTTTCTTT	CASSYSTGNTEAFF
TRBV12-3/TRBV12-4	TRBD2	NA	TRBJ2-5	TGTGCCAGCAGCTCGACTAGCTCAGAGACCCAGTACTTC	CASSSTSSETQYF
TRBV9	NA	NA	TRBJ2-3	TGTGCCAGCAGTGAGACAGCCTCTTTGGGCACAGATACGCAGTATTTT	CASSETASLGTDTQYF
TRBV4-2	TRBD2	few	TRBJ2-7	TGTGCCAGCAGCCAGGCGAGCGGGAGCTCCTACGAGCAGTACTTC	CASSQASGSSYEQYF
TRBV5-1	NA	once	TRBJ1-4	TGCGCCAGCAGCTTTCAGGCAACTAATGAAAAACTGTTTTTT	CASSFQATNEKLFF
TRBV24-1	NA	NA	TRBJ1-3	TGTGCCCCCGTTCAATCGGGAGTCCCGGGAAACACCATATATTTT	CAPVQSGVPGNTIYF